These 22 T cell receptor beta chains came from one sample sequenced in a study of blood T cell repertoires in COVID-19 (TCRdb year 2020). Library creation used the immunoSEQ multiplex PCR assay. TCRdb carries this immuneACCESS record with in-frame sequences only. Its versions omit some clonotypes, under half of them owing to an unresolved V gene in the studies checked, with the rest unexplained. The sample table shows 150,000 to 200,000 clones, and around 86% are seen once. 10% to 15% of the sample goes to the ten largest clones. The sequencing input was peripheral blood. These TCRs come from an older man who had recovered from COVID-19.

This clone was recorded only once. The rearrangement uses TRBV2 and TRBJ2-1; D perhaps matches TRBD2 (6 bases). Germline V gene lookup returns CDR1 SNHLY and CDR2 FYNNEI. This CDR3 comprises 11 residues. V lost 11 bases, J lost 4 bases, and 9 bases lay in between. The CDR3 nucleotides are TGTGCCCGACTAGGGTACAATGAGCAGTTCTTC. Translating it yields CARLGYNEQFF.

This clone was detected only a few times. The rearrangement links TRBV7-2 to TRBJ2-7; unclear D gene. V was trimmed by 1 base and J by 8 bases, leaving 15 bases between them. The germline V gene encodes CDR1 SGHTA and CDR2 FQGNSA. The CDR3 is made up of 14 amino acids. DNA for the CDR3: TGTGCCAGCAGCTTAGGCCCTAGTCCTACGAAGCAGTACTTC. The encoded protein is CASSLGPSPTKQYF.

The chain recombines TRBV3-1 (or the pseudogene TRBV3-2) with TRBJ2-1; D remains unclear. V lost 1 base and J lost 0, with 10 bases in between. CDR1 is LGHDT, CDR2 YNNKEL, per germline (reference sequence). This CDR3 spans 16 amino acids. CDR3 in amino acids: CASSQAPHRSYNEQFF. The CDR3 nucleotides read TGTGCCAGCAGCCAAGCACCACACCGCTCCTACAATGAGCAGTTCTTC.

This clone showed up just a few times. This chain links TRBV19 with TRBJ1-4; 8 nucleotides align to TRBD1. With 3 bases clipped from V and 7 bases from J, the junction kept 13 bases outside the gene matches. The CDR3 is made up of 17 amino acids. Germline V lookup: CDR1 LNHDA, CDR2 SQIVND (reference sequence). The CDR3 loop reads CASSIGRGPTGGEKLFF. The CDR3 nucleotides are TGTGCCAGTAGTATCGGCAGGGGGCCGACCGGGGGTGAAAAACTGTTTTTT.

For this clone: Other nucleotide sequences in the sample specify the same CDR3. The gene calls are TRBV5-1 and TRBJ2-3; D gene ambiguous. Germline values: CDR1 SGHRS, CDR2 YFSETQ. The CDR3 sequence is 14 residues long. Trimming stripped 1 base from V and 1 base from J, with 7 bases between. CDR3 protein: CASSLLAGTDTQYF. CDR3 nucleotide sequence: TGCGCCAGCAGCTTGTTGGCTGGCACAGATACGCAGTATTTT.

The CDR3, as DNA: TGCGCCAGCAGTCAGGCAGGGAGACTAGCGGGAGGGCCCTACGAGCAGTACTTC. Translated: CASSQAGRLAGGPYEQYF. The chain links TRBV23-1 to TRBJ2-7; TRBD2 matches 14 bases. TRBV23-1 is marked as an open reading frame, function uncertain. The CDR3 runs to 18 residues. The junction had 9 bases not matched to a gene; V was cut back by 3 bases and J by 2 bases.

This chain uses TRBV3-1 (or the pseudogene TRBV3-2) with TRBJ2-3; 7 positions match TRBD1. V was clipped by 8 bases and J by 1 base; unmatched bases: 0. The CDR3 length is 12 residues. Per germline, CDR1 LGHDT and CDR2 YNNKEL (reference sequence). The CDR3 region is CASGQGTDTQYF. The CDR3 DNA is TGTGCCAGCGGACAGGGCACAGATACGCAGTATTTT.

This sequence joins TRBV7-9 and TRBJ2-5, with D possibly being TRBD1 (6 bases). This CDR3 comprises 13 residues. Trimming stripped 2 bases from V and 3 bases from J, with 7 bases between. Germline loops: CDR1 SEHNR, CDR2 FQNEAQ (reference sequence). CDR3 residues: CASSLQGKETQYF. Written as DNA, the CDR3 is TGTGCCAGCAGCTTACAGGGGAAAGAGACCCAGTACTTC.

This clone has a handful of counts. The chain recombines TRBV11-3 with TRBJ2-2; the match to TRBD2 covers 8 bases. The V and J ends lost 10 bases and 4 bases, in that order; junction bases with no gene match: 8. Germline loops: CDR1 SGHNT, CDR2 YENEEA. The CDR3 extends over 14 amino acids. CDR3 sequence reads: CATSSGSGTGELFF. The DNA for the CDR3 is TGTGCCACTTCCAGCGGGAGTGGCACCGGGGAGCTGTTTTTT.

The V gene is TRBV19, the J gene TRBJ1-1, with D tentatively TRBD1 (5 bases). Per germline, CDR1 LNHDA and CDR2 SQIVND (reference sequence). The CDR3 is made up of 15 amino acids. V lost 2 bases and J 5 bases, leaving 15 bases between the germline ends. The CDR3 loop reads CASSISTPGGTEAFF. Written as DNA, the CDR3 is TGTGCCAGTAGTATATCGACACCCGGGGGAACTGAAGCTTTCTTT.

This clone was seen a handful of times. The chain uses TRBV30 and TRBJ2-7; the D gene is possibly TRBD1 (5 bases). V was clipped by 0 bases and J by 2 bases, with 8 bases between them. Germline V gives CDR1 GTSNPN, CDR2 SVGIG (reference sequence). This CDR3 comprises 13 residues. The CDR3 bases are TGTGCCTGGAGTGTAGTCAGGGCCTACGAGCAGTACTTC. Protein product: CAWSVVRAYEQYF.

The rearrangement links TRBV30 to TRBJ1-4; D call uncertain. Trimming cost V 0 bases and J 11 bases, with 13 bases left between them. CDR1 is GTSNPN, CDR2 SVGIG, per germline (reference sequence). The CDR3 is made up of 13 amino acids. The CDR3 region is CAWSVPSGEKLFF. The CDR3 nucleotides are TGTGCCTGGAGTGTTCCTTCTGGGGAGAAACTGTTTTTT.

The chain has TRBV10-1 and TRBJ2-1; 10 nucleotides match TRBD2. The length of the CDR3 is 18 residues. Germline V gene sequence: CDR1 WNHNN, CDR2 SYGVQD (reference sequence). Unmatched junction bases numbered 8, after V lost 3 bases and J lost 0 bases. The CDR3 nucleotides are TGCGCCAGCAGTGAAAGTAGCGGGGGGAAAAGCTCCTACAATGAGCAGTTCTTC. Amino acids: CASSESSGGKSSYNEQFF.

J is TRBJ1-5 and V is TRBV6-2 or TRBV6-3; D is unresolved. The CDR3 sequence is 14 residues long. Germline CDR1 is MNHEY and CDR2 is SVGEGT. The V gene lost 2 bases and the J gene lost 1 base, with 6 bases spanning the gap. Here the CDR3 reads CASSYGGSNQPQHF. In nucleotides, the CDR3 is TGTGCCAGCAGTTACGGCGGAAGCAATCAGCCCCAGCATTTT.

This chain links TRBV6-5 with TRBJ2-7, with 9 bases lining up with TRBD2. CDR3 length: 14 amino acids. The germline V gene has CDR1 MNHEY and CDR2 SVGAGI. Germline trimming cut 4 bases from V and 2 bases from J; bases unmatched to any gene: 3. In DNA, the CDR3 is TGTGCCAGCAGTTCAGCGGGAGGAACCTACGAGCAGTACTTC. Translating gives CASSSAGGTYEQYF.

J is TRBJ1-2 and V is TRBV9; perhaps TRBD1 as D (5 bases). Germline V gene sequence: CDR1 SGDLS, CDR2 YYNGEE. Trimming shortened V by 0 bases and J by 2 bases, and 11 bases separated the two germline ends. The CDR3 extends over 15 amino acids. This CDR3 reads CASSVGQGLNYGYTF. CDR3 DNA: TGTGCCAGCAGCGTAGGTCAGGGTCTAAACTATGGCTACACCTTC.

V and J are TRBV4-2 and TRBJ2-5; 8 positions agree with TRBD2. J gave up 5 bases and V 1 base, and 12 bases lay outside the gene matches. The CDR3 is made up of 17 amino acids. From germline, CDR1 is LGHNA and CDR2 YNFKEQ. CDR3 residues: CASSQVSGGGGKETQYF. As DNA, the CDR3 is TGTGCCAGCAGCCAAGTCTCCGGGGGGGGAGGAAAGGAGACCCAGTACTTC.

The V call is TRBV3-1 (or the pseudogene TRBV3-2), the J call TRBJ2-5, with TRBD2 matching over 11 bases. V was pared by 4 bases and J by 3 bases, with 4 bases of the junction left unmatched. Germline assignment: CDR1 LGHDT and CDR2 YNNKEL (reference sequence). The CDR3 extends over 15 amino acids. The DNA of the CDR3 is TGTGCCAGCAGCCCCGGGACTAGCGGAAAAGAGACCCAGTACTTC. Translated: CASSPGTSGKETQYF.

The V call is TRBV2, the J call TRBJ1-1; D gene ambiguous. Germline V CDR1 and CDR2: SNHLY, FYNNEI. V lost 8 bases and J lost 0, with 10 bases in between. This CDR3 region has 13 residues. CDR3 amino acids: CASQILMNTEAFF. The CDR3 DNA reads as TGTGCCAGCCAAATACTCATGAACACTGAAGCTTTCTTT.

The V call is TRBV18, the J call TRBJ1-1, with 7 bases matching TRBD1. After removal of 3 bases from V and 6 bases from J, the junction contained 13 bases not matched to a gene. The CDR3 spans 16 residues. Germline V CDR1 and CDR2: KGHSH, LQKENI. The CDR3 loop reads CASSPRAVGTVAEAFF. CDR3 nucleotide sequence: TGTGCCAGCTCACCTAGGGCGGTCGGGACAGTCGCTGAAGCTTTCTTT.

This chain connects TRBV27 to TRBJ2-2; 10 bases fit TRBD1. V lost 7 bases and J lost 0; bases outside the gene matches: 5. CDR1 is MNHEY, CDR2 SMNVEV, per germline (reference sequence). The CDR3 sequence is 16 residues long. CDR3: CASTRQGAPNTGELFF. CDR3 bases: TGTGCCAGCACCAGACAGGGGGCGCCGAACACCGGGGAGCTGTTTTTT.

V is TRBV6-1 and J is TRBJ2-7; 7 bases align to TRBD2. CDR3 length: 13 amino acids. Germline trimming cut 3 bases from V and 4 bases from J; bases unmatched to any gene: 3. CDR1 and CDR2 (germline): MNHNS, SASEGT. The CDR3 is CASSERERYEQYF. The CDR3 bases are TGTGCCAGCAGTGAGCGGGAGCGGTACGAGCAGTACTTC.